A selection of T cell receptor beta chains follows, all from one sample in a study of vaccination effects on CD4 cells after COVID-19. These receptors' antigens are unknown. TCRdb's copy holds only in-frame clones and misses some; the assay was immunoSEQ multiplex PCR. This table has approximately 60,000 clones, around 84% appearing once. The starting material was CD4+ T cells from PBMCs cultured without peptide, obtained after COVID-19 vaccination. The origin of the receptors is a human donor who received a COVID-19 vaccine. CDR3s include the opening cysteine and the closing phenylalanine or tryptophan. Fields, in order: J gene, CDR3 length, D gene, V gene, clone size, CDR3 protein, CDR3 DNA. The D gene is left open where the match is weak. Clone size is not always given. Where it is, it says once, few, many or a class for expanded clones.

J gene: TRBJ2-1
CDR3 length: 17
D gene: .
V gene: TRBV9
clone size: .
CDR3 protein: CASSVEGDPSSYNEQFF
CDR3 DNA: TGTGCCAGCAGCGTAGAGGGAGACCCGAGCTCCTACAATGAGCAGTTCTTC

J gene: TRBJ1-5
CDR3 length: 13
D gene: .
V gene: TRBV6-5
clone size: .
CDR3 protein: CASRRGPGQPQHF
CDR3 DNA: TGTGCCAGCAGGCGTGGGCCGGGTCAGCCCCAGCATTTT

J gene: TRBJ1-2
CDR3 length: 13
D gene: .
V gene: TRBV19
clone size: .
CDR3 protein: CASSVGDNYGYTF
CDR3 DNA: TGTGCCAGTAGTGTTGGGGATAACTATGGCTACACCTTC

J gene: TRBJ1-2
CDR3 length: 19
D gene: .
V gene: TRBV14
clone size: .
CDR3 protein: CASSLPPGGDTIRGYGYTF
CDR3 DNA: TGTGCCAGCAGCTTACCCCCCGGGGGGGATACCATCAGAGGCTATGGCTACACCTTC

J gene: TRBJ1-5
CDR3 length: 13
D gene: TRBD1
V gene: TRBV5-5
clone size: .
CDR3 protein: CASSRDRNQPQHF
CDR3 DNA: TGTGCCAGCAGCCGGGACAGGAATCAGCCCCAGCATTTT

J gene: TRBJ2-1
CDR3 length: 13
D gene: .
V gene: TRBV19
clone size: .
CDR3 protein: CASSIEGVNEQFF
CDR3 DNA: TGTGCCAGTAGTATAGAGGGGGTCAATGAGCAGTTCTTC

J gene: TRBJ1-2
CDR3 length: 13
D gene: TRBD1
V gene: TRBV3-1/TRBV3-2
clone size: .
CDR3 protein: CASSQGEGAGYTF
CDR3 DNA: TGTGCCAGCAGCCAAGGGGAGGGGGCTGGCTACACCTTC

J gene: TRBJ1-4
CDR3 length: 14
D gene: .
V gene: TRBV24-1
clone size: .
CDR3 protein: CATSARRNNEKLFF
CDR3 DNA: TGTGCCACCAGTGCGCGGCGGAATAATGAAAAACTGTTTTTT

J gene: TRBJ1-1
CDR3 length: 13
D gene: .
V gene: TRBV27
clone size: .
CDR3 protein: CASSSIQGTEAFF
CDR3 DNA: TGTGCCAGCAGTTCGATCCAGGGAACTGAAGCTTTCTTT

J gene: TRBJ1-3
CDR3 length: 14
D gene: .
V gene: TRBV30
clone size: .
CDR3 protein: CAWSRTASGNTIYF
CDR3 DNA: TGTGCCTGGTCCCGGACAGCCTCTGGAAACACCATATATTTT

J gene: TRBJ1-2
CDR3 length: 14
D gene: TRBD1
V gene: TRBV10-3
clone size: .
CDR3 protein: CAIRATGADYGYTF
CDR3 DNA: TGTGCCATCAGAGCGACAGGGGCGGACTATGGCTACACCTTC

J gene: TRBJ1-1
CDR3 length: 13
D gene: .
V gene: TRBV12-3/TRBV12-4
clone size: .
CDR3 protein: CASSLWGDTEAFF
CDR3 DNA: TGTGCCAGCAGTTTATGGGGGGACACTGAAGCTTTCTTT

J gene: TRBJ2-4
CDR3 length: 18
D gene: .
V gene: TRBV4-1
clone size: .
CDR3 protein: CASSQDGFGGQAKNIQYF
CDR3 DNA: TGCGCCAGCAGCCAAGATGGGTTTGGGGGTCAAGCCAAAAACATTCAGTACTTC

J gene: TRBJ1-2
CDR3 length: 17
D gene: .
V gene: TRBV11-2
clone size: .
CDR3 protein: CASSFTGYSTANYGYTF
CDR3 DNA: TGTGCCAGCAGCTTTACGGGTTACTCCACCGCGAACTATGGCTACACCTTC

J gene: TRBJ1-4
CDR3 length: 16
D gene: .
V gene: TRBV4-2
clone size: once
CDR3 protein: CASSPRTVSTNEKLFF
CDR3 DNA: TGTGCCAGCAGCCCACGGACAGTCTCAACTAATGAAAAACTGTTTTTT

J gene: TRBJ2-2
CDR3 length: 18
D gene: TRBD2
V gene: TRBV3-1/TRBV3-2
clone size: .
CDR3 protein: CASSFRLAGGRNTGELFF
CDR3 DNA: TGTGCCAGCAGCTTTCGACTAGCGGGGGGTCGGAACACCGGGGAGCTGTTTTTT

J gene: TRBJ2-6
CDR3 length: 15
D gene: .
V gene: TRBV2
clone size: .
CDR3 protein: CASRGDSAGANVLTF
CDR3 DNA: TGTGCCAGCAGGGGAGACAGCGCCGGGGCCAACGTCCTGACTTTC

J gene: TRBJ1-1
CDR3 length: 15
D gene: .
V gene: TRBV2
clone size: few
CDR3 protein: CASIPERTSNTEAFF
CDR3 DNA: TGTGCCAGCATACCCGAGAGGACATCGAACACTGAAGCTTTCTTT

J gene: TRBJ2-7
CDR3 length: 14
D gene: .
V gene: TRBV4-2
clone size: .
CDR3 protein: CASSRGIGDYEQYF
CDR3 DNA: TGTGCCAGCAGCCGCGGGATAGGTGACTACGAGCAGTACTTC

J gene: TRBJ1-2
CDR3 length: 13
D gene: .
V gene: TRBV10-2
clone size: many
CDR3 protein: CASSPGTNYGYTF
CDR3 DNA: TGCGCCAGCAGCCCGGGAACTAACTATGGCTACACCTTC

J gene: TRBJ2-7
CDR3 length: 15
D gene: TRBD1
V gene: TRBV28
clone size: .
CDR3 protein: CASRSGGARASEQYF
CDR3 DNA: TGTGCCAGCAGGTCAGGGGGCGCGAGGGCGAGCGAGCAGTACTTC

J gene: TRBJ2-1
CDR3 length: 14
D gene: .
V gene: TRBV29-1
clone size: few
CDR3 protein: CSVVGGGSGNEQFF
CDR3 DNA: TGCAGCGTTGTAGGGGGCGGGAGTGGTAATGAGCAGTTCTTC

J gene: TRBJ2-2
CDR3 length: 14
D gene: TRBD1
V gene: TRBV10-3
clone size: .
CDR3 protein: CAINDRAFTGELFF
CDR3 DNA: TGTGCCATCAATGACAGGGCTTTCACCGGGGAGCTGTTTTTT

J gene: TRBJ2-7
CDR3 length: 12
D gene: .
V gene: TRBV11-2
clone size: .
CDR3 protein: CASSARTGEQYF
CDR3 DNA: TGTGCCAGCAGCGCGCGGACCGGGGAGCAGTACTTC

J gene: TRBJ2-1
CDR3 length: 14
D gene: .
V gene: TRBV7-9
clone size: .
CDR3 protein: CASSSGLLSGEQFF
CDR3 DNA: TGTGCCAGCAGCTCTGGACTCCTTAGTGGGGAGCAGTTCTTC

J gene: TRBJ1-2
CDR3 length: 15
D gene: .
V gene: TRBV6-5
clone size: once
CDR3 protein: CASSPAQGSNYGYTF
CDR3 DNA: TGTGCCAGCAGCCCCGCCCAGGGGTCTAACTATGGCTACACCTTC

J gene: TRBJ1-5
CDR3 length: 14
D gene: .
V gene: TRBV7-9
clone size: few
CDR3 protein: CASGRAGSNQPQHF
CDR3 DNA: TGTGCCAGCGGTAGGGCAGGTAGCAATCAGCCCCAGCATTTT

J gene: TRBJ2-7
CDR3 length: 16
D gene: TRBD2
V gene: TRBV5-6
clone size: few
CDR3 protein: CASSRLAGGLLYEQYF
CDR3 DNA: TGTGCCAGCAGTCGACTAGCGGGGGGACTATTATACGAGCAGTACTTC

J gene: TRBJ1-2
CDR3 length: 15
D gene: TRBD1
V gene: TRBV19
clone size: .
CDR3 protein: CASSQTGTNFYGYTF
CDR3 DNA: TGTGCCAGTAGTCAGACAGGGACTAACTTCTATGGCTACACCTTC

J gene: TRBJ2-7
CDR3 length: 14
D gene: TRBD2
V gene: TRBV6-5
clone size: .
CDR3 protein: CASSYGGGGYEQYF
CDR3 DNA: TGTGCCAGCAGTTACGGGGGGGGAGGGTACGAGCAGTACTTC

J gene: TRBJ2-5
CDR3 length: 15
D gene: .
V gene: TRBV7-9
clone size: .
CDR3 protein: CASSLASSGKETQYF
CDR3 DNA: TGTGCCAGCAGCTTAGCCAGCTCAGGGAAAGAGACCCAGTACTTC

J gene: TRBJ1-3
CDR3 length: 19
D gene: .
V gene: TRBV19
clone size: .
CDR3 protein: CASSPWTVLSPLSGNTIYF
CDR3 DNA: TGTGCCAGTAGTCCTTGGACGGTTTTAAGTCCACTTTCTGGAAACACCATATATTTT

J gene: TRBJ1-2
CDR3 length: 13
D gene: .
V gene: TRBV7-8
clone size: .
CDR3 protein: CASSSYSDGGYTF
CDR3 DNA: TGTGCCAGCAGCTCCTACAGTGATGGGGGCTACACCTTC

J gene: TRBJ1-6
CDR3 length: 14
D gene: .
V gene: TRBV6-5
clone size: .
CDR3 protein: CASKKGRLNSPLHF
CDR3 DNA: TGTGCCAGCAAAAAAGGCAGGCTGAATTCACCCCTCCACTTT

J gene: TRBJ1-1
CDR3 length: 11
D gene: .
V gene: TRBV6-2/TRBV6-3
clone size: .
CDR3 protein: CASSYITEAFF
CDR3 DNA: TGTGCCAGCAGTTACATCACTGAAGCTTTCTTT

J gene: TRBJ2-2
CDR3 length: 15
D gene: TRBD1
V gene: TRBV10-3
clone size: few
CDR3 protein: CASVQGAGGGGELFF
CDR3 DNA: TGTGCCTCGGTACAGGGGGCTGGAGGTGGCGGGGAGCTGTTTTTT

J gene: TRBJ2-7
CDR3 length: 14
D gene: TRBD2
V gene: TRBV6-4
clone size: once
CDR3 protein: CASSVGEGPYEQYF
CDR3 DNA: TGTGCCAGCAGTGTCGGGGAGGGGCCGTACGAGCAGTACTTC

J gene: TRBJ2-2
CDR3 length: 13
D gene: .
V gene: TRBV6-4
clone size: .
CDR3 protein: CASSALSTGELFF
CDR3 DNA: TGTGCCAGCAGTGCCCTATCCACCGGGGAGCTGTTTTTT

J gene: TRBJ2-7
CDR3 length: 13
D gene: .
V gene: TRBV7-2
clone size: .
CDR3 protein: CASSLGGLDEQYF
CDR3 DNA: TGTGCCAGCAGCTTGGGGGGACTGGACGAGCAGTACTTC

J gene: TRBJ1-2
CDR3 length: 13
D gene: .
V gene: TRBV5-8
clone size: .
CDR3 protein: CASSPPGIYGYTF
CDR3 DNA: TGTGCCAGCAGCCCCCCCGGGATTTATGGCTACACCTTC

J gene: TRBJ1-2
CDR3 length: 15
D gene: TRBD1
V gene: TRBV28
clone size: .
CDR3 protein: CASSPHDRANYGYTF
CDR3 DNA: TGTGCCAGCAGTCCTCACGACAGGGCTAACTATGGCTACACCTTC

J gene: TRBJ2-1
CDR3 length: 11
D gene: .
V gene: TRBV5-4
clone size: few
CDR3 protein: CASSVHNEQFF
CDR3 DNA: TGTGCCAGCAGCGTACACAATGAGCAGTTCTTC

J gene: TRBJ2-7
CDR3 length: 10
D gene: TRBD2
V gene: TRBV28
clone size: .
CDR3 protein: CASRREAQYF
CDR3 DNA: TGTGCCAGCCGGCGGGAGGCGCAGTACTTC

J gene: TRBJ1-1
CDR3 length: 14
D gene: .
V gene: TRBV6-5
clone size: .
CDR3 protein: CASRNRLQDTEAFF
CDR3 DNA: TGTGCCAGCAGGAACCGATTGCAGGACACTGAAGCTTTCTTT

J gene: TRBJ1-2
CDR3 length: 16
D gene: .
V gene: TRBV15
clone size: few
CDR3 protein: CATSRDSAAGRYGYTF
CDR3 DNA: TGTGCCACCAGCAGAGATTCGGCTGCAGGGAGGTATGGCTACACCTTC

J gene: TRBJ1-1
CDR3 length: 13
D gene: .
V gene: TRBV2
clone size: .
CDR3 protein: CASSVGGGTEAFF
CDR3 DNA: TGTGCCAGCAGTGTAGGGGGGGGCACTGAAGCTTTCTTT

J gene: TRBJ2-7
CDR3 length: 13
D gene: .
V gene: TRBV28
clone size: .
CDR3 protein: CASSRVLPYEQYF
CDR3 DNA: TGTGCCAGCAGTCGTGTATTACCCTACGAGCAGTACTTC

J gene: TRBJ1-6
CDR3 length: 12
D gene: .
V gene: TRBV4-1
clone size: .
CDR3 protein: CASSQDRSPLHF
CDR3 DNA: TGCGCCAGCAGTCAAGATAGATCACCCCTCCACTTT

J gene: TRBJ2-5
CDR3 length: 14
D gene: .
V gene: TRBV10-3
clone size: .
CDR3 protein: CAISPQGHQETQYF
CDR3 DNA: TGTGCCATCAGTCCTCAGGGGCACCAAGAGACCCAGTACTTC

J gene: TRBJ2-4
CDR3 length: 15
D gene: TRBD1
V gene: TRBV6-5
clone size: .
CDR3 protein: CASSYSRDRGDIQYF
CDR3 DNA: TGTGCCAGCAGTTACTCGAGGGACAGGGGGGACATTCAGTACTTC

J gene: TRBJ1-1
CDR3 length: 16
D gene: TRBD1
V gene: TRBV5-1
clone size: .
CDR3 protein: CASSINWGTVGTEAFF
CDR3 DNA: TGCGCCAGCAGCATAAATTGGGGGACAGTGGGAACTGAAGCTTTCTTT

J gene: TRBJ2-1
CDR3 length: 14
D gene: .
V gene: TRBV7-2
clone size: .
CDR3 protein: CASSLGLGSGEQFF
CDR3 DNA: TGTGCCAGCAGCTTAGGACTAGGGAGTGGTGAGCAGTTCTTC

J gene: TRBJ2-5
CDR3 length: 14
D gene: TRBD2
V gene: TRBV2
clone size: once
CDR3 protein: CASRDSGGAKTQYF
CDR3 DNA: TGTGCCAGCAGGGATAGCGGGGGGGCGAAGACCCAGTACTTC

J gene: TRBJ2-7
CDR3 length: 13
D gene: TRBD2
V gene: TRBV6-5
clone size: .
CDR3 protein: CASSLAGGPRQYF
CDR3 DNA: TGTGCCAGCAGCTTAGCGGGGGGGCCGAGGCAGTACTTC

J gene: TRBJ1-6
CDR3 length: 12
D gene: .
V gene: TRBV30
clone size: .
CDR3 protein: CAWNRPHSPLHF
CDR3 DNA: TGTGCCTGGAACCGTCCTCATTCACCCCTCCACTTT

J gene: TRBJ2-2
CDR3 length: 14
D gene: .
V gene: TRBV6-1
clone size: .
CDR3 protein: CASSDYRAPGELFF
CDR3 DNA: TGTGCCAGCAGTGATTACAGGGCTCCCGGGGAGCTGTTTTTT

J gene: TRBJ2-7
CDR3 length: 14
D gene: .
V gene: TRBV28
clone size: .
CDR3 protein: CASSSAGSLNEQYF
CDR3 DNA: TGTGCCAGCAGTTCGGCCGGGAGTTTAAACGAGCAGTACTTC